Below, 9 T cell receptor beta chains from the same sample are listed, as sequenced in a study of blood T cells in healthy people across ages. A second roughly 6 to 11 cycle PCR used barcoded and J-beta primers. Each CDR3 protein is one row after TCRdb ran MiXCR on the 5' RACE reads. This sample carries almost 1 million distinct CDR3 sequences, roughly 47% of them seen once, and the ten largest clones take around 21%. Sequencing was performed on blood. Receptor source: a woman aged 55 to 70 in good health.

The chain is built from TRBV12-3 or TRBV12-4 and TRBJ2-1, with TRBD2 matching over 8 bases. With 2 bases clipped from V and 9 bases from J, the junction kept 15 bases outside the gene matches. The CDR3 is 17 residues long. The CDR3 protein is CASSLSSGIGWGTEQFF. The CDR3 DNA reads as TGTGCCAGCAGTTTAAGTAGCGGGATTGGATGGGGTACTGAGCAGTTCTTC.

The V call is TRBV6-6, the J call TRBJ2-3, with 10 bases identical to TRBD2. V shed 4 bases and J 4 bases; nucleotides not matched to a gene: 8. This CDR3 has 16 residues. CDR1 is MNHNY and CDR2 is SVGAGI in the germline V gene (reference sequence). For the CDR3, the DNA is TGTGCCAGCAGTTTCATGTCTAGCGGGAGTGCAGATACGCAGTATTTT. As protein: CASSFMSSGSADTQYF.

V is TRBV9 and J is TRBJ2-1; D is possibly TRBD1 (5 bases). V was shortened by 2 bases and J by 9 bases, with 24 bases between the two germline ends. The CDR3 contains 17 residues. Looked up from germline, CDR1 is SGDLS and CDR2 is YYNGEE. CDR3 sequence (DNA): TGTGCCAGCAGCGTCCCTTTTGTGGGGCTATGGTCGAGTGAGCAGTTCTTC. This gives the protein CASSVPFVGLWSSEQFF.

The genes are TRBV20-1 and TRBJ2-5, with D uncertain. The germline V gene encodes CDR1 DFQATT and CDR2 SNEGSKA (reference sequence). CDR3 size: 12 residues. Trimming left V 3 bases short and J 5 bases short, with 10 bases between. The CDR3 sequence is CSARPPGETQYF. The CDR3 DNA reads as TGCAGTGCTAGGCCCCCCGGGGAGACCCAGTACTTC.

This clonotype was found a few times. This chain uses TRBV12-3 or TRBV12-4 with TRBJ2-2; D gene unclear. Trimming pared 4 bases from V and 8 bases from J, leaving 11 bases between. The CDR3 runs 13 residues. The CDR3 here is CASSSVRAGELFF. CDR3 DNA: TGTGCCAGCAGTTCGGTTCGGGCTGGGGAGCTGTTTTTT.

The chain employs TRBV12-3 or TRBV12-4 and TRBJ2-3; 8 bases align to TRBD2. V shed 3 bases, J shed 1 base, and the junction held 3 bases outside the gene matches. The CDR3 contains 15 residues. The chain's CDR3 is CASSFRRGGTDTQYF. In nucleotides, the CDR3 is TGTGCCAGCAGTTTCCGGCGGGGGGGCACAGATACGCAGTATTTT.

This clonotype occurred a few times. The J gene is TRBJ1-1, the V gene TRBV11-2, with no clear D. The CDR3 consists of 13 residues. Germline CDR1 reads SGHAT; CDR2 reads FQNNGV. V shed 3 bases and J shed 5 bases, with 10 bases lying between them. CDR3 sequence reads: CASSFDLTTEAFF. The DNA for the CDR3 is TGTGCCAGCAGCTTCGACTTGACTACTGAAGCTTTCTTT.

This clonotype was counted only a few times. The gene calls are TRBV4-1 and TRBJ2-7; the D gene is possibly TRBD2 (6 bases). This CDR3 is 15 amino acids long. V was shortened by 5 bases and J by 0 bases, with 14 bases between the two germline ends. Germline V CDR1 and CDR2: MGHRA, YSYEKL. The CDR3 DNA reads TGCGCCAGCAGCTACGGCGGGGTCAGCTCCTACGAGCAGTACTTC. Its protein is CASSYGGVSSYEQYF.

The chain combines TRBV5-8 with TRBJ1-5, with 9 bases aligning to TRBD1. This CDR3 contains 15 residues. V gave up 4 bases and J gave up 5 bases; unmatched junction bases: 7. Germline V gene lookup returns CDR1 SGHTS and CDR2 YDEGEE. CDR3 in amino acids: CASSATGGRDQPQHF. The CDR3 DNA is TGTGCCAGCAGCGCGACAGGGGGTCGCGATCAGCCCCAGCATTTT. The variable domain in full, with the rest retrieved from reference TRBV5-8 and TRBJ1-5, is EAGVTQSPTHLIKTRGQQATLRCSPISGHTSVYWYQQALGLGLQFLLWYDEGEERNRGNFPPRFSGRQFPNYSSELNVNALELEDSALYLCASSATGGRDQPQHFGDGTRLSIL.